This T cell receptor (beta chain) was identified during a study of CD8+CD57+ T cells in acquired aplastic anemia. Overall study: Healthy donors gave around 9.9 million reads on average for CD4+ cells. Overall study findings and caveats: Both patients and controls carried the same twenty-nine CD8+ CDR3 sequences.

Germline loops: CDR1 SGHRS, CDR2 YFSETQ. The CDR3 spans 15 residues. Trimming stripped 1 base from V and 3 bases from J, with 13 bases between. Genomic DNA was employed as the template in profiling TCR beta VDJ and CDR3. Using its own MiXCR run on the reads, TCRdb lists one record per CDR3 protein. The repertoire holds 110,000 or so distinct CDR3 sequences, with about half as singletons. In this sample, this clonotype turned up many times. No antigen is known for it. Sequencing input: sorted CD4+, CD8+, or CD8+CD57+ T cells (not recorded which) from PBMCs. This rearrangement joins TRBV5-1 to TRBJ1-2; D gene ambiguous. This TCR came from a human donor in good health, serving as a control. CDR3 DNA: TGCGCCAGCAGCTTGACGATTACACAGTACTATGGCTACACCTTC. It translates to CASSLTITQYYGYTF. The complete variable domain, with remaining parts taken from reference TRBV5-1 and TRBJ1-2, reads KAGVTQTPRYLIKTRGQQVTLSCSPISGHRSVSWYQQTPGQGLQFLFEYFSETQRNKGNFPGRFSGRQFSNSRSEMNVSTLELGDSALYLCASSLTITQYYGYTFGSGTRLTVV.